The clone carrying this T cell receptor beta chain has more than one count but fewer than ten. Its antigen is as yet unknown. The germline V and J ends were trimmed by 5 bases and 1 base, with 6 bases remaining between them. Germline CDR1 reads DFQATT; CDR2 reads SNEGSKA (reference sequence). The CDR3 spans 11 residues. Vbeta (60) and Jbeta (13) primers were used in the PCR. The assay was immunoSEQ multiplex PCR, and TCRdb's table has in-frame clones only and misses some. The sample yields about 130,000 clones, roughly four fifths seen once. The sample originates from a study of cytomegalovirus exposure and HLA in healthy donors. Study findings and constraints: CMV serostatus stood as the only immune exposure information on hand. After further analysis at a later stage, 15,000 to 20,000 TCR beta sequences were associated with HLA alleles at 0.05 false discovery rate.

The chain joins TRBV20-1 to TRBJ2-7; no definite D call. The sequenced material came from PBMCs. This TCR derives from a woman between 35 and 50 years old in good health and CMV-seropositive. The CDR3 reads CSAHESYEQYF. DNA of the CDR3: TGCAGTGCTCACGAGTCCTACGAGCAGTACTTC.